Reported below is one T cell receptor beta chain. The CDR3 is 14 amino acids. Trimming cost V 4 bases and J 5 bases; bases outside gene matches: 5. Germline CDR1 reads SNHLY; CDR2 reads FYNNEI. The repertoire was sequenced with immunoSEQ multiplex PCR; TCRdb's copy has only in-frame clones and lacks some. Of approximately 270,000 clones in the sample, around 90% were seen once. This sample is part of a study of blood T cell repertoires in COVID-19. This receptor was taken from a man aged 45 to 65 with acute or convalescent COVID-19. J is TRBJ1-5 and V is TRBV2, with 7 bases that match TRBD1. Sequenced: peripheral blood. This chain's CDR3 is CASSAGQGDQPQHF. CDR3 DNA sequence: TGTGCCAGCAGTGCAGGGCAGGGGGATCAGCCCCAGCATTTT.